This T cell receptor beta chain is from a study of T cell responses to AZD1222 COVID-19 vaccine. This table comes from immunoSEQ multiplex PCR, and its TCRdb copy is limited to in-frame clones, with some not included. Of about 140,000 clones listed, about 93% are singletons. V shed 4 bases, J shed 4 bases, and the junction held 6 bases outside the gene matches. Germline V gene lookup returns CDR1 SGHRS and CDR2 YFSETQ. The CDR3 covers 14 residues. The chain employs TRBV5-1 and TRBJ2-5; 8 bases agree with TRBD1. This receptor was identified in an adult who received the AZD1222 COVID-19 vaccine. The source was peripheral blood, collected 28 days after the second AZD1222 dose. CDR3 sequence reads: CASSPTGGAETQYF. The DNA for the CDR3 is TGCGCCAGCAGCCCTACAGGGGGTGCAGAGACCCAGTACTTC. Filled out from reference TRBV5-1 and TRBJ2-5, the complete variable domain reads KAGVTQTPRYLIKTRGQQVTLSCSPISGHRSVSWYQQTPGQGLQFLFEYFSETQRNKGNFPGRFSGRQFSNSRSEMNVSTLELGDSALYLCASSPTGGAETQYFGPGTRLLVL.